This TCR beta chain was observed in a study of Graves' ophthalmopathy and Graves' hyperthyroidism. Study at large: Specimen type is peripheral blood, obtained at initial diagnosis before any treatment.

None of the included patients had other autoimmune diseases, uncontrolled infections, pregnancy or lactation, as these led to exclusion. Diagnosis used clinical symptoms, serum thyroxine, TRAb, thyroid ultrasound and orbital computed tomography. Sampling around 10 ml of fresh peripheral blood provided the PBMCs. This clonotype was counted a few times. Amplification targeted the TCR beta CDR3 regions, with RNA transcripts as the source material. Second-round multiplex PCR followed a first-round RT-PCR using HTBI primers. TCRdb fed the multiplex PCR reads into MiXCR, producing one record per CDR3 protein. The sample contains hundreds of thousands of distinct CDR3 sequences, less than 20% of which appear only once. The CDR3 extends over 15 amino acids. CDR1 is SGHTA, CDR2 FQGNSA, per germline. V was pared by 2 bases and J by 2 bases, with 10 bases between.

The receptor was isolated from a woman aged 18-35 years with stable Graves' hyperthyroidism. This chain connects TRBV7-2 to TRBJ1-3; no firm D call. The source material was peripheral blood. The CDR3 here is CASSLSSGAGNTIYF. The CDR3 DNA reads as TGTGCCAGCAGCTTATCGTCCGGGGCTGGAAACACCATATATTTT. Looking up the rest from reference TRBV7-2 and TRBJ1-3 gives the full variable domain: GAGVSQSPSNKVTEKGKDVELRCDPISGHTALYWYRQSLGQGLEFLIYFQGNSAPDKSGLPSDRFSAERTGGSVSTLTIQRTQQEDSAVYLCASSLSSGAGNTIYFGEGSWLTVV.